This T cell receptor beta chain was identified during a study of cytomegalovirus exposure and HLA in healthy donors. The donors gave bone marrow, and they were healthy. PCR primers comprised 60 Vbeta and 13 Jbeta primers. TCRdb's copy holds only in-frame clones and misses some; the assay was immunoSEQ multiplex PCR. This sample's clone table lists around 130,000 clones. What was sequenced was PBMCs. This clonotype was obtained from a woman aged 35 to 49 in good health and CMV-seronegative.

The CDR3 spells CASSLGGSGYEQYV. The CDR3 region has the DNA TGTGCCAGCAGCTTAGGTGGTAGCGGGTACGAGCAGTACGTC. This chain joins TRBV7-2 and TRBJ2-7; 7 positions agree with TRBD2. Trimming took 1 base from V and 4 from J; bases not matched to a gene: 4. The CDR3 has 14 amino acids. Germline values: CDR1 SGHTA, CDR2 FQGNSA.